This entry features one T cell receptor (beta chain) sequence. The data were obtained in a study of shared clonotypes between healthy human individuals. Study at large: A couple of women and a few men aged 18 to 49 served as donors.

Generated by immunoSEQ multiplex PCR, the TCRdb table keeps only in-frame clones and is missing some. The sample records roughly 2.2 million clones, under 95% being singletons. Between the trimmed V and J ends, which lost 4 bases and 3 bases, there was a span of 12 bases. Per the germline V gene, CDR1 is SGHAT and CDR2 is FQNNGV. This CDR3 is 14 amino acids long. The source material was naive CD4+ T cells from PBMCs. The subset was: CD45RA+ positively selected. The sequence came from a man younger than 35 in good health. Some clones in this sample may be carry-over from other donors' samples. The V gene is TRBV11-2, the J gene TRBJ1-2; D remains ambiguous. The CDR3 here is CASSSFGYYYGYTF. The CDR3 DNA follows: TGTGCCAGCAGCTCGTTTGGCTATTACTATGGCTACACCTTC.